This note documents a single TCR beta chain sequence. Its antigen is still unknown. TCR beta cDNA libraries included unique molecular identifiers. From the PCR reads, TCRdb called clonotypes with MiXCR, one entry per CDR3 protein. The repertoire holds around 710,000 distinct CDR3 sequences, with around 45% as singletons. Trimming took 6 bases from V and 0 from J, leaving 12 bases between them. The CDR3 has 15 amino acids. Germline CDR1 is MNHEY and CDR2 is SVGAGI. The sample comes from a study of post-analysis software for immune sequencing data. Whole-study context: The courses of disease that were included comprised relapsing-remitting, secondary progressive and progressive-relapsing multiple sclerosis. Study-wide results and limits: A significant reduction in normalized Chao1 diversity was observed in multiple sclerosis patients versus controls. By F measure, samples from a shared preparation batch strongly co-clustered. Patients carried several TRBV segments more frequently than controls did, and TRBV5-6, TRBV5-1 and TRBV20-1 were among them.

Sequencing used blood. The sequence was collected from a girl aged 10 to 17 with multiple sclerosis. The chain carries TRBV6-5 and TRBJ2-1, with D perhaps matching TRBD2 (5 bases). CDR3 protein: CASRVGTSSYNEQFF. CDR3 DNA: TGTGCCAGCAGAGTCGGAACTAGCTCCTACAATGAGCAGTTCTTC.